This paragraph reports one T cell receptor (beta chain). Assay used: immunoSEQ multiplex PCR; TCRdb lists only in-frame clones, some missing. The sample gives about 200,000 clones, about three quarters of which show up once; roughly 6.4% is in the top ten. The sample belongs to a study of cytotoxic CD8 clonotypes in ibrutinib-treated CLL. CDR1 LNHDA and CDR2 SQIVND come from the germline V gene (reference sequence). J lost 2 bases, V lost 8 bases, and 8 bases had no gene match. The CDR3 consists of 14 residues. The chain carries TRBV19 and TRBJ1-2; 7 nucleotides agree with TRBD1. Material: PBMCs, obtained after 12 months of ibrutinib treatment. The sequence was obtained from a human donor with chronic lymphocytic leukemia. CDR3: CASSPRDRNYGYTF. The CDR3 DNA is TGTGCCAGTTCTCCCCGGGACAGAAACTATGGCTACACCTTC.